The sequence of this T cell receptor (beta chain) was determined in a study of cytomegalovirus exposure and HLA in healthy donors. Findings and limits, study-wide: By a later analysis, the bulk of CMV-associated TCR beta chains appeared HLA-restricted. A later analysis showed that HLA-associated TCR beta chains had undergone more clonal expansion than equally common others.

Remarks on this clone: Antigen specificity is unknown.

The study ran its PCR with 60 Vbeta and 13 Jbeta primers. Clones were sequenced by immunoSEQ multiplex PCR, and TCRdb holds only the in-frame ones, with some missing. The table includes about 140,000 clones, 80% detected once. Sequenced sample: PBMCs. The receptor's source is a man aged 50-60 years in good health and CMV-seronegative.

DNA for the CDR3: TGTGCCAGCAGACCTCAGGGCCTCACGTCACCCCTCCACTTT. This gives the protein CASRPQGLTSPLHF. The chain carries TRBV2 and TRBJ1-6, with D perhaps matching TRBD1 (5 bases). The CDR3 extends over 14 amino acids. Trimming took 6 bases from V and 10 from J, leaving 16 bases between them. Germline CDR1 SNHLY, CDR2 FYNNEI.